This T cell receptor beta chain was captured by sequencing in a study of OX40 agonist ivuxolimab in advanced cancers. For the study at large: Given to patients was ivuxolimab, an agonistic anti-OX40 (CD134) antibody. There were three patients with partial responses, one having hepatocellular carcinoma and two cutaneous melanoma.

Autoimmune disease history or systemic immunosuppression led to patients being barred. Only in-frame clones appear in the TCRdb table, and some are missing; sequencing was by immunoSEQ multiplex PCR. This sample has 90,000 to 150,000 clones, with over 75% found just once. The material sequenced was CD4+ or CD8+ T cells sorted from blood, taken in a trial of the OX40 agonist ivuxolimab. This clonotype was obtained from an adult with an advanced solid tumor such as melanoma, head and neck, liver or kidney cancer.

In DNA form, the CDR3 reads TGTGCCAGCAGCCGGGACAGGGGGAGCGAGACCCAGTACTTC. This sequence encodes CASSRDRGSETQYF. The chain joins TRBV9 to TRBJ2-5; 11 nucleotides agree with TRBD1. Germline-derived CDR1 and CDR2 are SGDLS and YYNGEE. V trimming: 4 bases; J trimming: 5 bases; junction bases outside the gene matches: 4. The CDR3 is made up of 14 amino acids.